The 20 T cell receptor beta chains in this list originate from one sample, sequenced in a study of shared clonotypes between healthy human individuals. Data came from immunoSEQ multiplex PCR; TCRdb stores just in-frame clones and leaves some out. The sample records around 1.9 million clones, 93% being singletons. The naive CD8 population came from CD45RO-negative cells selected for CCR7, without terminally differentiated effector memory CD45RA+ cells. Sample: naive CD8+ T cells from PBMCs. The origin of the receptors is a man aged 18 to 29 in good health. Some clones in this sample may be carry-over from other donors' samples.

The CDR3 coding sequence is TGCAGCGTTGACCGGGGGCGACGAGATACGCAGTATTTT. This encodes CSVDRGRRDTQYF. The chain links TRBV29-1 to TRBJ2-3; D may correspond to TRBD1 or TRBD2 (6 bases each). The germline CDR1 and CDR2 sequences are SQVTM and ANQGSEA. The ends were cut back, 3 bases at V and 5 bases at J, with 12 bases in the middle. The CDR3 totals 13 residues.

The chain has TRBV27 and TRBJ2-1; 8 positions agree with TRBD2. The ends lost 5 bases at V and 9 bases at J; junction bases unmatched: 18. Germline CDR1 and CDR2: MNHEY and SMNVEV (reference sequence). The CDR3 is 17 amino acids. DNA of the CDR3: TGTGCCAGCAGTCTACCATCACGGGAGGGCATCCCACGTGAGCAGTTCTTC. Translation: CASSLPSREGIPREQFF.

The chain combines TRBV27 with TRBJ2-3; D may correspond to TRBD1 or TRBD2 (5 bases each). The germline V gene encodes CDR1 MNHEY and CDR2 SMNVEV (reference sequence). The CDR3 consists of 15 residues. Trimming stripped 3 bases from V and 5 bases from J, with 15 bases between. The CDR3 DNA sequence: TGTGCCAGCAGTTTTCTTGGGGGTGAGGTAGATACGCAGTATTTT. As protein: CASSFLGGEVDTQYF.

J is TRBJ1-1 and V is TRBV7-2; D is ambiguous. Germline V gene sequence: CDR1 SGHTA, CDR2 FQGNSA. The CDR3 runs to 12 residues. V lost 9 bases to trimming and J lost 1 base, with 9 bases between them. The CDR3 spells CASRAGNTEAFF. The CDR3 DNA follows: TGTGCCAGTCGGGCCGGGAACACTGAAGCTTTCTTT.

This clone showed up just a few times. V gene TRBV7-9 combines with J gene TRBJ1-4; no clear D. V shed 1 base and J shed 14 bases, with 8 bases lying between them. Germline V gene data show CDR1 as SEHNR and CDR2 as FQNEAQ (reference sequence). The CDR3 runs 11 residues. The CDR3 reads CASSLEEGLFF. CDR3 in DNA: TGTGCCAGCAGCTTAGAGGAAGGGCTGTTTTTT.

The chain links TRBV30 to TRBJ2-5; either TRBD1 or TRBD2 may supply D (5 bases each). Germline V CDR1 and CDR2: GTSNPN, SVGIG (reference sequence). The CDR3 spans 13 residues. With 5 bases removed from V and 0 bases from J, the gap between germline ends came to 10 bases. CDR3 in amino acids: CAWGDANQETQYF. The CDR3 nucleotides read TGTGCCTGGGGGGACGCGAACCAAGAGACCCAGTACTTC.

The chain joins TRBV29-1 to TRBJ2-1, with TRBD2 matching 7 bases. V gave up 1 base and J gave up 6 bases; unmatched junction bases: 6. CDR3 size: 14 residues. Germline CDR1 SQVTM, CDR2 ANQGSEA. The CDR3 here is CSVEGGRAPNEQFF. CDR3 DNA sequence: TGCAGCGTTGAAGGTGGGAGGGCCCCCAATGAGCAGTTCTTC.

The CDR3, as DNA: TGTGCCAGCAGTGAAGCCCCGTTGGTCCAAGAGACCCAGTACTTC. Its translation: CASSEAPLVQETQYF. The chain joins TRBV2 to TRBJ2-5, with no clear D. V shed 0 bases and J shed 1 base, with 9 bases lying between them. Germline V gives CDR1 SNHLY, CDR2 FYNNEI. The CDR3 has 15 amino acids. The variable domain in full, with the rest retrieved from reference TRBV2 and TRBJ2-5, is EPEVTQTPSHQVTQMGQEVILRCVPISNHLYFYWYRQILGQKVEFLVSFYNNEISEKSEIFDDQFSVERPDGSNFTLKIRSTKLEDSAMYFCASSEAPLVQETQYFGPGTRLLVL.

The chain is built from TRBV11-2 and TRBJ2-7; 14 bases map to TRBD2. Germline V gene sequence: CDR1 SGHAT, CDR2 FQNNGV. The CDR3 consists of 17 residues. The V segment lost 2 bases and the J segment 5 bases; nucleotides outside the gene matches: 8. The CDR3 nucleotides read TGTGCCAGCAGCTTATTTAGAGGGACTAGCGGGAGTAACGAGCAGTACTTC. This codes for CASSLFRGTSGSNEQYF. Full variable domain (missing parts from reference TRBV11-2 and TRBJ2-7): EAGVAQSPRYKIIEKRQSVAFWCNPISGHATLYWYQQILGQGPKLLIQFQNNGVVDDSQLPKDRFSAERLKGVDSTLKIQPAKLEDSAVYLCASSLFRGTSGSNEQYFGPGTRLTVT.

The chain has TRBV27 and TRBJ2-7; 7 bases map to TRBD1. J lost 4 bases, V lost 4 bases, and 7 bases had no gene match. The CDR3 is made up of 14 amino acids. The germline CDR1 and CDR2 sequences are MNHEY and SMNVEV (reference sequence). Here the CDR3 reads CASSWGTETYEQYF. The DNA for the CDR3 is TGTGCCAGCAGTTGGGGGACAGAGACTTACGAGCAGTACTTC.

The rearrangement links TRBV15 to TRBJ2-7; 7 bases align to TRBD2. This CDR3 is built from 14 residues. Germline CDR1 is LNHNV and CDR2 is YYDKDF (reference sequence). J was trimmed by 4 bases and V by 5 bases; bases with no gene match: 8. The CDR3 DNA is TGTGCCACCAGCCAGCGGGGCGGGGCGTACGAGCAGTACTTC. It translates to CATSQRGGAYEQYF.

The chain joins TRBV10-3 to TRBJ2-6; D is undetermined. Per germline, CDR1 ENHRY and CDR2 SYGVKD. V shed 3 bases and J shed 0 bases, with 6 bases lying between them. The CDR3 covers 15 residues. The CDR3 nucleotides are TGTGCCATCAGTGATTTGGACTCTGGGGCCAACGTCCTGACTTTC. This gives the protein CAISDLDSGANVLTF.

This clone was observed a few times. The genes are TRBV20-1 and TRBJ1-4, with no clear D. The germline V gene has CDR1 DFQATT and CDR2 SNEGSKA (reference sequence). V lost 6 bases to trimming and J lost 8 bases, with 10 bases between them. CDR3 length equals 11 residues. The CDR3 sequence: CSAYAREKLFF. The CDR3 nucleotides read TGCAGTGCATACGCCAGGGAAAAACTGTTTTTT.

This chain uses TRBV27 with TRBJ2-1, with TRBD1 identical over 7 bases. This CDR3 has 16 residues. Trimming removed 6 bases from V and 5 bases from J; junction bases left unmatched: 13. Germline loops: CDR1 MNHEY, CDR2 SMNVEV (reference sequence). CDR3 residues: CASRPHRGAQDNEQFF. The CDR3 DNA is TGTGCCAGCAGACCGCACAGGGGCGCGCAGGACAATGAGCAGTTCTTC.

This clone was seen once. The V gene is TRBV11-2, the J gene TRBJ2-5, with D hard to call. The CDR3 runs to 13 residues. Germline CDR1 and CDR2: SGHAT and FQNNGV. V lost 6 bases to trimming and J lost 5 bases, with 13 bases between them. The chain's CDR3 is CASRALGVETQYF. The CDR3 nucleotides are TGTGCCAGCAGAGCACTTGGGGTCGAGACCCAGTACTTC.

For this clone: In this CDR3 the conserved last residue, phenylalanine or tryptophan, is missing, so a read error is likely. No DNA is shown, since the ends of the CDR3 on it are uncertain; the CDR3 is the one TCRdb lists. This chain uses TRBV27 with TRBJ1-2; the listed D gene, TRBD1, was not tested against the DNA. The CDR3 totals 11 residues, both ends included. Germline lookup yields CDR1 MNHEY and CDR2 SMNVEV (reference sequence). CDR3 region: CASSSSTGGEI.

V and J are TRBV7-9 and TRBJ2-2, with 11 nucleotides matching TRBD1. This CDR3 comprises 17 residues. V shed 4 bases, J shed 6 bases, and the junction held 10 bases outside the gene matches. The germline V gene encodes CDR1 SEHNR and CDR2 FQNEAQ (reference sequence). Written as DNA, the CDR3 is TGTGCCAGCAGCTCGATTCCGGGACAGGGGGTCCCCGGGGAGCTGTTTTTT. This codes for CASSSIPGQGVPGELFF.

The CDR3 nucleotides read TGCAGCGTTGCGTACCGAGGGGGAGTGGGCGACGAGCAGTACTTC. This encodes CSVAYRGGVGDEQYF. The rearrangement uses TRBV29-1 and TRBJ2-7; TRBD1 might be the D (6 bases). The CDR3 has 15 residues. Per germline, CDR1 SQVTM and CDR2 ANQGSEA. V dropped 4 bases and J dropped 5 bases, with 21 bases sitting between them.

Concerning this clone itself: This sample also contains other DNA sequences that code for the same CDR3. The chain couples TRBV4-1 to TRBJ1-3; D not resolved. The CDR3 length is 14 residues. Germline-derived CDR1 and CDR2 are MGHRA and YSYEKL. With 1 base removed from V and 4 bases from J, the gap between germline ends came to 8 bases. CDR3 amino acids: CASSQGLGGNTIYF. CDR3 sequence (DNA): TGCGCCAGCAGCCAAGGGTTAGGGGGAAACACCATATATTTT.

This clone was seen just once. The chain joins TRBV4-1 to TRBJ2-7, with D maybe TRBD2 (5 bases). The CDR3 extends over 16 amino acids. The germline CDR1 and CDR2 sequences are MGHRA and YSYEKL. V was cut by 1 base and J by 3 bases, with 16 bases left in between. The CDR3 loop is CASSQVFRERDYEQYF. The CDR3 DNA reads TGCGCCAGCAGCCAAGTATTTCGGGAAAGGGACTACGAGCAGTACTTC.